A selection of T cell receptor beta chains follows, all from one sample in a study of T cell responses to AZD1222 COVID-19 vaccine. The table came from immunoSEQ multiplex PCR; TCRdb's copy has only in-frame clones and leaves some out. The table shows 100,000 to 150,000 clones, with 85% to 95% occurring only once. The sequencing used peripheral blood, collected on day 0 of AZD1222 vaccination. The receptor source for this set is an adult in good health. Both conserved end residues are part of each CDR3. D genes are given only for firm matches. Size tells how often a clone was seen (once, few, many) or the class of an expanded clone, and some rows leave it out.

cdr3_aa: CASSPGRRLEEKLFF
v_call: TRBV14
clone_size: -
d_call: -

cdr3_aa: CASSVPGGAQAFF
v_call: TRBV6-2/TRBV6-3
clone_size: -
d_call: -

cdr3_aa: CASSLRAGEQYF
v_call: TRBV13
clone_size: -
d_call: -

cdr3_aa: CASGQGGTTNEKLFF
v_call: TRBV5-1
clone_size: -
d_call: -

cdr3_aa: CASSPTQGNTIYF
v_call: TRBV12-3/TRBV12-4
clone_size: -
d_call: -

cdr3_aa: CASSLNSGTGTNIQYF
v_call: TRBV7-3
clone_size: -
d_call: TRBD1

cdr3_aa: CASAAGSEQFF
v_call: TRBV18
clone_size: -
d_call: -

cdr3_aa: CSARRHNEQFF
v_call: TRBV20-1
clone_size: -
d_call: -

cdr3_aa: CASSKANSNQPQHF
v_call: TRBV6-5
clone_size: -
d_call: -

cdr3_aa: CASSDSGGLGTDTQYF
v_call: TRBV6-4
clone_size: -
d_call: -

cdr3_aa: CASSAGFLYEQYF
v_call: TRBV12-3/TRBV12-4
clone_size: few
d_call: -

cdr3_aa: CASSLEGQGYLEQFF
v_call: TRBV11-3
clone_size: -
d_call: TRBD1

cdr3_aa: CASSSRDRDRNEKLFF
v_call: TRBV7-2
clone_size: -
d_call: TRBD1

cdr3_aa: CASSQAPADYGYTF
v_call: TRBV7-9
clone_size: -
d_call: -

cdr3_aa: CASSLPSTNSYGYTF
v_call: TRBV28
clone_size: -
d_call: -

cdr3_aa: CASSPTHSGANVLTF
v_call: TRBV18
clone_size: -
d_call: -

cdr3_aa: CATSRDLERGGYEQFF
v_call: TRBV15
clone_size: -
d_call: TRBD2

cdr3_aa: CAISERSGMRDGYTF
v_call: TRBV10-3
clone_size: -
d_call: -

cdr3_aa: CASSIDLRSGQRSLYSNQPQHF
v_call: TRBV19
clone_size: -
d_call: -

cdr3_aa: CASSRAEYGYTF
v_call: TRBV19
clone_size: once
d_call: -

cdr3_aa: CASSPERGEQYF
v_call: TRBV16
clone_size: few
d_call: -

cdr3_aa: CASSPWTSSSYNSPLHF
v_call: TRBV18
clone_size: -
d_call: -

cdr3_aa: CASSRDSNQPQHF
v_call: TRBV11-2
clone_size: -
d_call: -

cdr3_aa: CASSRTAGVGETQYF
v_call: TRBV5-1
clone_size: once
d_call: TRBD2

cdr3_aa: CASSSGTSYSTGELFF
v_call: TRBV9
clone_size: -
d_call: TRBD2

cdr3_aa: CATSDRSGPGSGTGGYTF
v_call: TRBV24-1
clone_size: -
d_call: -

cdr3_aa: CASSLASGGFNEQFF
v_call: TRBV11-2
clone_size: -
d_call: TRBD2

cdr3_aa: CASSDTSTDTQYF
v_call: TRBV6-4
clone_size: many
d_call: -

cdr3_aa: CASSQERLQGLETQYF
v_call: TRBV4-3
clone_size: -
d_call: -

cdr3_aa: CASNRNAMTQETQYF
v_call: TRBV19
clone_size: -
d_call: -

cdr3_aa: CASSSHLAGAPDEQYF
v_call: TRBV27
clone_size: -
d_call: TRBD2

cdr3_aa: CASSQQGKETQYF
v_call: TRBV5-4
clone_size: -
d_call: TRBD1

cdr3_aa: CASSSAGRGGEDTQYF
v_call: TRBV7-6
clone_size: -
d_call: -

cdr3_aa: CASSQEVAAGNTIYF
v_call: TRBV4-2
clone_size: -
d_call: -

cdr3_aa: CASSPGQGGQPQHF
v_call: TRBV11-1
clone_size: -
d_call: TRBD1

cdr3_aa: CASSLYLNTEAFF
v_call: TRBV6-1
clone_size: few
d_call: -

cdr3_aa: CASSRNTEAFF
v_call: TRBV14
clone_size: few
d_call: -

cdr3_aa: CASSQVLAGGLAKNIQYF
v_call: TRBV4-2
clone_size: -
d_call: TRBD2

cdr3_aa: CASSRGQVWYF
v_call: TRBV6-2/TRBV6-3
clone_size: -
d_call: TRBD1

cdr3_aa: CSASSPSGRNEQFF
v_call: TRBV20-1
clone_size: once
d_call: TRBD2

cdr3_aa: CASSVGYQTGGYEQYF
v_call: TRBV7-8
clone_size: -
d_call: -

cdr3_aa: CASSYYTWDRAYGYTF
v_call: TRBV6-2/TRBV6-3
clone_size: -
d_call: TRBD1

cdr3_aa: CASGSRGYGYTF
v_call: TRBV9
clone_size: -
d_call: -

cdr3_aa: CASSVARVSGGPREQYF
v_call: TRBV9
clone_size: -
d_call: TRBD2

cdr3_aa: CASRRGMGEKLFF
v_call: TRBV27
clone_size: -
d_call: -

cdr3_aa: CASSLSGAYEQYF
v_call: TRBV12-3/TRBV12-4
clone_size: -
d_call: -

cdr3_aa: CASSYSPNSGSNLFF
v_call: TRBV27
clone_size: -
d_call: -

cdr3_aa: CASSETGTSSSYNSPLHF
v_call: TRBV9
clone_size: -
d_call: -

cdr3_aa: CASSPGGTGFEKLFF
v_call: TRBV5-4
clone_size: -
d_call: TRBD1

cdr3_aa: CASSSLTGGIGYTF
v_call: TRBV27
clone_size: -
d_call: TRBD1

cdr3_aa: CASNPAGDQAGEQYF
v_call: TRBV28
clone_size: -
d_call: TRBD2

cdr3_aa: CASSFEGRRVPGQPQHF
v_call: TRBV11-3
clone_size: -
d_call: -

cdr3_aa: CASTINPWSMPSTF
v_call: TRBV9
clone_size: -
d_call: -

cdr3_aa: CASSFRPYHYEKLFF
v_call: TRBV27
clone_size: once
d_call: -

cdr3_aa: CASSQEATGGYEQYF
v_call: TRBV4-2
clone_size: -
d_call: TRBD1

cdr3_aa: CASSSEGEIYYGYTF
v_call: TRBV5-5
clone_size: -
d_call: -